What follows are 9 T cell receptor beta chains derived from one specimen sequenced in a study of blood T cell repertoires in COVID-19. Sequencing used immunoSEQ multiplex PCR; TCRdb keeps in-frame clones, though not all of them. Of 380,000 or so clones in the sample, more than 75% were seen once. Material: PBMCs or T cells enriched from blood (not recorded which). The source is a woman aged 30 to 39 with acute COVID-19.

The CDR3 DNA sequence: TGCGCCAGCAGTGAGCAGGGGAAGGGAACAGATACGCAGTATTTT. Protein product: CASSEQGKGTDTQYF. The rearrangement joins TRBV10-1 to TRBJ2-3; TRBD1 might be the D (6 bases). The V end lost 2 bases, the J end lost 3 bases, and 12 bases lay between the germline ends. This CDR3 comprises 15 residues. Germline lookup yields CDR1 WNHNN and CDR2 SYGVQD (reference sequence).

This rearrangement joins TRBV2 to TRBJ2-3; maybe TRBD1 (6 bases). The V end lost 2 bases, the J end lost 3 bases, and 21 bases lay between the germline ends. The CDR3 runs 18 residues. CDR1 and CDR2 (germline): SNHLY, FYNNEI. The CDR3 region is CASSEFKQGSLGTDTQYF. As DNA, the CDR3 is TGTGCCAGCAGTGAATTCAAACAGGGATCCCTTGGGACAGATACGCAGTATTTT.

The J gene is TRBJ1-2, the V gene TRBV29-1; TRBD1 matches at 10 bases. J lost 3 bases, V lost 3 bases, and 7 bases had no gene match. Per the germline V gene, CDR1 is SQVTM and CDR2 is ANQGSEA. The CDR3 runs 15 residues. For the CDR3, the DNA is TGCAGCGTTGATGGGGGGACAGGGGAGTACTATGGCTACACCTTC. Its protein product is CSVDGGTGEYYGYTF.

The CDR3 coding sequence is TGTGCCAGCAGCTTAGGACAGGGGGCTACTGAAGCTTTCTTT. This sequence encodes CASSLGQGATEAFF. This sequence joins TRBV11-2 and TRBJ1-1; TRBD1 matches at 10 bases. Germline values: CDR1 SGHAT, CDR2 FQNNGV. This CDR3 region has 14 residues. Germline trimming cut 1 base from V and 5 bases from J; bases unmatched to any gene: 1.

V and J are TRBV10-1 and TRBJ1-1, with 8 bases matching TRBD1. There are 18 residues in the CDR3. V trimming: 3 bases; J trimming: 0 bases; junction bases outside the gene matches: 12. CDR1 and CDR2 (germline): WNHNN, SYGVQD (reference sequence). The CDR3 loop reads CASSEPPRDRPMNTEAFF. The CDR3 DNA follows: TGCGCCAGCAGTGAACCGCCTCGGGACAGGCCCATGAACACTGAAGCTTTCTTT.

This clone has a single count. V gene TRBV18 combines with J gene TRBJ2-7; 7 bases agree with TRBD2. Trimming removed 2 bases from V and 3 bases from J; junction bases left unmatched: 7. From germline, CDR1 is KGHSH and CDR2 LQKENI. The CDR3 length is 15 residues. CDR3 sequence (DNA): TGTGCCAGCTCACCAGAACCCAGCGGGAACTACGAGCAGTACTTC. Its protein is CASSPEPSGNYEQYF.

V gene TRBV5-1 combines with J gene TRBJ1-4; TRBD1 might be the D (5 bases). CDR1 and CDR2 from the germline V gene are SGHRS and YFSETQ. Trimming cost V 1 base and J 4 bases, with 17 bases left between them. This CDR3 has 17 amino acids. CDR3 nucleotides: TGCGCCAGCAGCTTGCGGGTCGCGGGACGGGTTAATGAAAAACTGTTTTTT. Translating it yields CASSLRVAGRVNEKLFF.

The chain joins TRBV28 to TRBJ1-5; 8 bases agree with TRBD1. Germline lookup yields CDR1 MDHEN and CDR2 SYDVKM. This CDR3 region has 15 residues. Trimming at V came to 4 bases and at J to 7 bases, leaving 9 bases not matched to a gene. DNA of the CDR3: TGTGCCAGCAGTTATCCCGGACAGGGATGGCAGCCCCAGCATTTT. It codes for CASSYPGQGWQPQHF.

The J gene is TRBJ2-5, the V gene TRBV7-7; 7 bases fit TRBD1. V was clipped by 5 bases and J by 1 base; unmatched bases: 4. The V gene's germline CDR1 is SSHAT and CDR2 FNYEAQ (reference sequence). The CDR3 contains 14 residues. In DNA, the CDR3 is TGTGCCAGCAGCACCTACAGGGGCCAAGAGACCCAGTACTTC. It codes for CASSTYRGQETQYF. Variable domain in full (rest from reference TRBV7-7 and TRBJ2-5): GAGVSQSPRYKVTKRGQDVTLRCDPISSHATLYWYQQALGQGPEFLTYFNYEAQPDKSGLPSDRFSAERPEGSISTLTIQRTEQRDSAMYRCASSTYRGQETQYFGPGTRLLVL.